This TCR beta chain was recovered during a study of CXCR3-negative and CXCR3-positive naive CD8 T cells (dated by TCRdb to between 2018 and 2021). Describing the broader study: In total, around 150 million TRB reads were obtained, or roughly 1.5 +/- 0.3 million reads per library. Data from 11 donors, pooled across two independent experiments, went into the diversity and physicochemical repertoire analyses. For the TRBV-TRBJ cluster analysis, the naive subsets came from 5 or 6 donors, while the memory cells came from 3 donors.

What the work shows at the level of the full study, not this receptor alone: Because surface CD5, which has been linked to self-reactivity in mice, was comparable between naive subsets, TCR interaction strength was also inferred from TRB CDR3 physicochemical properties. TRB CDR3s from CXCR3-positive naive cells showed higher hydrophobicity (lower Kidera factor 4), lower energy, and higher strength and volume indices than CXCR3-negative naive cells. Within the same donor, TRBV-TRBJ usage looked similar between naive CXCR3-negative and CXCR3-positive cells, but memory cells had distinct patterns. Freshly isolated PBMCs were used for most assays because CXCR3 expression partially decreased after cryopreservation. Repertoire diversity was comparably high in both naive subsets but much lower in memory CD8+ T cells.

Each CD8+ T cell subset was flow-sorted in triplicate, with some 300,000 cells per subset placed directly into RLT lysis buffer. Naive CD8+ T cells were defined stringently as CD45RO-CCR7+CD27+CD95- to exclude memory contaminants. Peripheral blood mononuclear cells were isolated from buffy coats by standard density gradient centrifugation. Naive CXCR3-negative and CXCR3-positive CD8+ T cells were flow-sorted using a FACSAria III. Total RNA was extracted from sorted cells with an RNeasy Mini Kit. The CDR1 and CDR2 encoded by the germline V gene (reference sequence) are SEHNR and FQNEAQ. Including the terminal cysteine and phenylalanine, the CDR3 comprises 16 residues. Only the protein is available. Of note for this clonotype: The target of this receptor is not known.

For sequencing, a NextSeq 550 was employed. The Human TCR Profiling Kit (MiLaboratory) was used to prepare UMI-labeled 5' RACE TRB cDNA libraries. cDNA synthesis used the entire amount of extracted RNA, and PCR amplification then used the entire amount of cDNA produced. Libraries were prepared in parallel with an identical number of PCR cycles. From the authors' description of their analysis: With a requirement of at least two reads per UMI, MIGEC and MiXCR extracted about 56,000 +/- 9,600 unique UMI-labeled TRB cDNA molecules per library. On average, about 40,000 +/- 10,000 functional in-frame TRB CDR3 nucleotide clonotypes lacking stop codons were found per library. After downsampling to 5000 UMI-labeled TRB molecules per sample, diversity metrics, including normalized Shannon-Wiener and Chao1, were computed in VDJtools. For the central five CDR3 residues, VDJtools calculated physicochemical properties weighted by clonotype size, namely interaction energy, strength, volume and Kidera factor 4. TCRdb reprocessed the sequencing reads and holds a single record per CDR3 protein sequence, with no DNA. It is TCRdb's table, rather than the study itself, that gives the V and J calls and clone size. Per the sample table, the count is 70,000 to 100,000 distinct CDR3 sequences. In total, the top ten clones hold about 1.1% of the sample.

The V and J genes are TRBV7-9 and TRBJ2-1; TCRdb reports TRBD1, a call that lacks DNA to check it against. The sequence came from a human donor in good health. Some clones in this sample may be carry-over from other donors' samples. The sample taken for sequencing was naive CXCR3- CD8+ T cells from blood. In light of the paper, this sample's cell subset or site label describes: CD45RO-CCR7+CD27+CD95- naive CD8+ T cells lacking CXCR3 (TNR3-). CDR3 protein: CASSSPGSGSYNEQFF.